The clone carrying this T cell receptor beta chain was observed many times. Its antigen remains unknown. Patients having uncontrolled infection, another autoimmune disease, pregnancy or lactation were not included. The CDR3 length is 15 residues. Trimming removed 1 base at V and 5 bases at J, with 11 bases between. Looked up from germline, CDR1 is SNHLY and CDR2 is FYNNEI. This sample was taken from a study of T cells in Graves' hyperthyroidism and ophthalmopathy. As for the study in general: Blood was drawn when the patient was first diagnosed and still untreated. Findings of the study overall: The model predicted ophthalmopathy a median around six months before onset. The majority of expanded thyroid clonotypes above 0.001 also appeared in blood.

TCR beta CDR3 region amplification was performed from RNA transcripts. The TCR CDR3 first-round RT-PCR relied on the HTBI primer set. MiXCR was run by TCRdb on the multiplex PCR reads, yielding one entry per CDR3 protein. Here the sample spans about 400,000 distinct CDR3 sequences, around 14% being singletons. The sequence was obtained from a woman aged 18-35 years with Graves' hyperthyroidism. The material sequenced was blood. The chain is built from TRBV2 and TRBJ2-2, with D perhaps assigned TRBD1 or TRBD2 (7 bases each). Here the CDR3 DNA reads TGTGCCAGCAGTGAAGGACAGGGAGGGACCGGGGAGCTGTTTTTT. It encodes CASSEGQGGTGELFF. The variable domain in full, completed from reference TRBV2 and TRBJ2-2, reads EPEVTQTPSHQVTQMGQEVILRCVPISNHLYFYWYRQILGQKVEFLVSFYNNEISEKSEIFDDQFSVERPDGSNFTLKIRSTKLEDSAMYFCASSEGQGGTGELFFGEGSRLTVL.